These 8 T cell receptor beta chains share one sample of origin, sequenced in a study of T cells after yellow fever vaccination. MiXCR, run by TCRdb on the 5' RACE reads, gives a single entry per CDR3 protein. The top ten clones hold roughly 2.6% of a sample with about 130,000 distinct CDR3 sequences, around 7.7% of them seen once. The starting material was CD4+ T cells sorted from PBMCs, obtained 10 to 11 days after the first yellow fever vaccination. The receptor set was obtained from a man aged 18-30 years who received the YFV17D yellow fever vaccine.

This clonotype was seen at least ten times. The V call is TRBV7-2, the J call TRBJ2-3; TRBD2 aligns across 12 bases. The CDR3 is 17 amino acids. Germline assignment: CDR1 SGHTA and CDR2 FQGNSA. V was pared by 5 bases and J by 3 bases, with 9 bases of the junction left unmatched. The CDR3 DNA reads TGTGCCAGCAGCCTAAGACTAGCGGGGGATAGGACAGATACGCAGTATTTT. Translated, it gives CASSLRLAGDRTDTQYF.

This clonotype was observed at least ten times. V is TRBV28 and J is TRBJ1-1, with D unclear. The CDR3 length is 13 residues. Trimming stripped 3 bases from V and 6 bases from J, with 11 bases between. CDR1 and CDR2 from the germline V gene are MDHEN and SYDVKM. CDR3 coding DNA: TGTGCCAGCAGTTTCGGTGGAAGGCCTGAAGCTTTCTTT. This codes for CASSFGGRPEAFF.

This clonotype was detected many times. This chain connects TRBV30 to TRBJ2-3; tentatively, D is TRBD1 (6 bases). The CDR3 spans 13 residues. V dropped 4 bases and J dropped 2 bases, with 10 bases sitting between them. The V gene's germline CDR1 is GTSNPN and CDR2 SVGIG (reference sequence). Here the CDR3 DNA reads TGTGCCTGGAACAGGGATTTCACAGATACGCAGTATTTT. It is translated as CAWNRDFTDTQYF.

This clonotype showed up many times. The chain links TRBV20-1 to TRBJ2-6; D unclear. CDR3 length: 14 residues. V lost 7 bases and J lost 0, with 10 bases in between. Germline-derived CDR1 and CDR2 are DFQATT and SNEGSKA (reference sequence). As DNA, the CDR3 is TGCAGTGTCGCTGCTCACTCTGGGGCCAACGTCCTGACTTTC. It yields the protein CSVAAHSGANVLTF.

This clonotype was counted at least ten times. The chain recombines TRBV7-6 with TRBJ1-1, with a weak D call TRBD1 (6 bases). Deletions cut 0 bases from V and 5 bases from J, with 10 bases between. Germline V gives CDR1 SGHVS, CDR2 FNYEAQ. The CDR3 length is 14 residues. For the CDR3, the DNA is TGTGCCAGCAGCTTAGCTCCGGGGGCAACTGAAGCTTTCTTT. Its translation: CASSLAPGATEAFF.

This clonotype was seen at least ten times. CDR3 residues: CASSSHITQYF. In nucleotides, the CDR3 is TGTGCCAGCAGTTCTCATATAACGCAGTACTTC. This chain uses TRBV27 with TRBJ2-7; the D is unclear. Deletions cut 4 bases from V and 9 bases from J, with 10 bases between. The CDR3 sequence is 11 residues long. Germline loops: CDR1 MNHEY, CDR2 SMNVEV (reference sequence).

This clonotype was picked up many times. This chain connects TRBV20-1 to TRBJ2-3, with 11 bases lining up with TRBD1. V was clipped by 8 bases and J by 6 bases; unmatched bases: 13. This CDR3 is 15 amino acids long. Germline lookup yields CDR1 DFQATT and CDR2 SNEGSKA (reference sequence). CDR3 sequence reads: CSTKVGTGGFDTQYF. Here the CDR3 DNA reads TGCAGTACCAAGGTCGGGACAGGGGGTTTTGATACGCAGTATTTT.

This clonotype has a count of ten or more. The chain uses TRBV2 and TRBJ2-1, with 10 bases matching TRBD2. The CDR3 is 17 amino acids. The germline V gene has CDR1 SNHLY and CDR2 FYNNEI. Trimming cost V 6 bases and J 5 bases; bases outside gene matches: 13. The DNA of the CDR3 is TGTGCCAGCAGCCAGCGAGTAGCGGGGGGTAAAGACAATGAGCAGTTCTTC. It translates to CASSQRVAGGKDNEQFF.